Below are 27 T cell receptor beta chains sequenced from a single sample in a study of PD-1 blockade in classical Hodgkin lymphoma. All the patients suffered relapse after autologous stem cell transplantation, and brentuximab vedotin exposure differed. TCRdb keeps only in-frame clones here, not all; method: immunoSEQ multiplex PCR. The table has fewer than 75,000 clones, more than 75% seen once. Material: peripheral blood mononuclear cells (PBMCs), obtained before the second cycle of nivolumab. These receptors were taken from a human donor with classical Hodgkin lymphoma.

The chain joins TRBV7-2 to TRBJ2-1, with 14 bases identical to TRBD2. The CDR3 length is 16 residues. Trimming removed 5 bases from V and 10 bases from J; junction bases left unmatched: 10. CDR1 and CDR2 (germline): SGHTA, FQGNSA. For the CDR3, the DNA is TGTGCCAGCAGCAGGACTAGCGGGGGGACCGGCCACGAGCAGTTCTTC. This sequence encodes CASSRTSGGTGHEQFF. Full variable domain (missing parts from reference TRBV7-2 and TRBJ2-1): GAGVSQSPSNKVTEKGKDVELRCDPISGHTALYWYRQSLGQGLEFLIYFQGNSAPDKSGLPSDRFSAERTGGSVSTLTIQRTQQEDSAVYLCASSRTSGGTGHEQFFGPGTRLTVL.

This chain links TRBV5-1 with TRBJ2-3; TRBD1 might be the D (6 bases). The germline CDR1 and CDR2 sequences are SGHRS and YFSETQ. V dropped 2 bases and J dropped 1 base, with 11 bases sitting between them. This CDR3 is 15 amino acids long. The CDR3 bases are TGCGCCAGCAGCTTTGGCAGGGGTGGCACAGATACGCAGTATTTT. It yields the protein CASSFGRGGTDTQYF. The entire variable domain, with the rest obtained from reference TRBV5-1 and TRBJ2-3, is as follows: KAGVTQTPRYLIKTRGQQVTLSCSPISGHRSVSWYQQTPGQGLQFLFEYFSETQRNKGNFPGRFSGRQFSNSRSEMNVSTLELGDSALYLCASSFGRGGTDTQYFGPGTRLTVL.

This chain joins TRBV5-6 and TRBJ2-3, with a weak D call TRBD1 (6 bases). The CDR3 is 16 residues long. The germline V gene encodes CDR1 SGHDT and CDR2 YYEEEE. Trimming stripped 5 bases from V and 2 bases from J, with 18 bases between. The CDR3 spells CASSSTGGSPTDTQYF. The DNA of the CDR3 is TGTGCCAGCAGTTCTACTGGGGGCAGCCCCACAGATACGCAGTATTTT.

V and J are TRBV18 and TRBJ2-2; TRBD2 might be the D (5 bases). This CDR3 has 20 amino acids. The V gene lost 5 bases and the J gene lost 0 bases, with 25 bases spanning the gap. Germline V gene lookup returns CDR1 KGHSH and CDR2 LQKENI. CDR3 nucleotide sequence: TGTGCCAGCTCAAGGATGGAGGCCCACGGCCCGTTCTCGAACACCGGGGAGCTGTTTTTT. Encoded protein: CASSRMEAHGPFSNTGELFF.

By share, this clone ranks as large. This chain connects TRBV28 to TRBJ1-5; tentative D call: TRBD1 (6 bases). The germline V and J ends were trimmed by 6 bases and 0 bases, with 18 bases remaining between them. Per the germline V gene, CDR1 is MDHEN and CDR2 is SYDVKM. There are 17 residues in the CDR3. DNA for the CDR3: TGTGCCAGCAGATTCCTACGGGGGCGAATTAGCAATCAGCCCCAGCATTTT. Translating gives CASRFLRGRISNQPQHF.

This chain joins TRBV5-1 and TRBJ1-6, with 10 bases fitting TRBD1. This CDR3 spans 13 amino acids. V was pared by 8 bases and J by 7 bases, with 3 bases of the junction left unmatched. Looked up from germline, CDR1 is SGHRS and CDR2 is YFSETQ. CDR3 loop: CARRTGGNSPLHF. DNA for the CDR3: TGCGCCAGAAGGACAGGGGGGAATTCACCCCTCCACTTT.

This sequence joins TRBV30 and TRBJ2-7; D not certain. The CDR3 runs to 12 residues. Trimming removed 0 bases from V and 5 bases from J, with 8 bases in between. The V gene's germline CDR1 is GTSNPN and CDR2 SVGIG (reference sequence). CDR3 in DNA: TGTGCCTGGAGTGTACTTTTGGACGAGCAGTACTTC. Its translation is CAWSVLLDEQYF.

J is TRBJ1-4 and V is TRBV5-1, with 7 bases matching TRBD1. CDR3 length: 14 amino acids. Unmatched junction bases numbered 8, after V lost 5 bases and J lost 7 bases. Germline CDR1 SGHRS, CDR2 YFSETQ. CDR3 amino acids: CASSLQGRGEKLFF. The DNA of the CDR3 is TGCGCCAGCAGTTTACAGGGGAGGGGTGAAAAACTGTTTTTT.

This clone was seen a single time. J is TRBJ2-3 and V is TRBV19; D unclear. This CDR3 has 12 amino acids. Between the trimmed V and J ends, which lost 2 bases and 4 bases, there was a span of 4 bases. The germline V gene has CDR1 LNHDA and CDR2 SQIVND (reference sequence). The CDR3 region is CASSISADTQYF. The CDR3 DNA is TGTGCCAGTAGTATAAGCGCAGATACGCAGTATTTT.

The chain recombines TRBV5-4 with TRBJ2-7, with 8 bases identical to TRBD1. The CDR3 is 14 residues long. The germline V gene encodes CDR1 SGHNT and CDR2 YYREEE (reference sequence). Trimming cost V 3 bases and J 4 bases; bases outside gene matches: 6. CDR3 loop: CASSSYRDRYEQYF. The DNA for the CDR3 is TGTGCCAGCAGCTCCTACCGGGACAGGTACGAGCAGTACTTC.

V gene TRBV27 combines with J gene TRBJ2-3; weak D call: TRBD2 (6 bases). Germline CDR1 is MNHEY and CDR2 is SMNVEV (reference sequence). This CDR3 has 14 amino acids. V lost 3 bases and J 0 bases, leaving 7 bases between the germline ends. The DNA of the CDR3 is TGTGCCAGCAGTTTCGGGGGAAGCACAGATACGCAGTATTTT. Encoded protein: CASSFGGSTDTQYF.

CDR3 sequence reads: CASSARGQTYGYTF. CDR3 in DNA: TGTGCCAGCAGTGCCCGAGGGCAGACCTATGGCTACACCTTC. This rearrangement joins TRBV25-1 to TRBJ1-2; no clear D. The CDR3 loop spans 14 amino acids. Trimming stripped 4 bases from V and 4 bases from J, with 13 bases between. The germline V gene has CDR1 MGHDK and CDR2 SYGVNS.

CDR3 loop: CASTTGAGANEQFF. In DNA form, the CDR3 reads TGTGCCAGCACCACAGGGGCAGGGGCCAATGAGCAGTTCTTC. The gene calls are TRBV9 and TRBJ2-1; TRBD1 agrees at 7 bases. Germline V gene sequence: CDR1 SGDLS, CDR2 YYNGEE. CDR3 length: 14 residues. Losses at the gene ends were 6 bases for V and 6 bases for J; bases not matched to a gene: 9.

The chain is built from TRBV5-1 and TRBJ1-4; 8 bases are a match to TRBD1. V gave up 1 base and J gave up 8 bases; unmatched junction bases: 7. The CDR3 consists of 15 residues. CDR1 and CDR2 (germline): SGHRS, YFSETQ. The chain's CDR3 is CASSLYGQGGEKLFF. CDR3 sequence (DNA): TGCGCCAGCAGCTTGTACGGACAGGGAGGGGAAAAACTGTTTTTT.

This chain links TRBV21-1 with TRBJ1-4; the D call of TRBD1 is as the table states it, not checked on the DNA. TRBV21-1 is a listed pseudogene. The CDR3 contains 21 residues. CDR3: CASSKRPKGTENFATNEKLFF. The DNA for the CDR3 is TGTGCCAGCAGCAAAAGGCCCAAGGGGACAGAGAACTTTGCAACTAATGAAAAACTGTTTTTT.

This clone has only one observation. J is TRBJ1-2 and V is TRBV7-9, with 12 bases aligning to TRBD1. Trimming took 4 bases from V and 8 from J; bases not matched to a gene: 2. This CDR3 contains 13 residues. CDR1 is SEHNR and CDR2 is FQNEAQ in the germline V gene (reference sequence). Here the CDR3 reads CASSSGQGAGYTF. The CDR3 DNA is TGTGCCAGCAGCTCGGGACAGGGGGCAGGCTACACCTTC.

The chain couples TRBV5-5 to TRBJ2-7; tentative D call: TRBD1 (6 bases). V was cut by 5 bases and J by 4 bases, with 16 bases left in between. This CDR3 is 14 amino acids long. Germline V gene data show CDR1 as SGHKS and CDR2 as YYEKEE (reference sequence). CDR3 sequence: CASSRTDPTYEQYF. The CDR3 region has the DNA TGTGCCAGCAGTAGGACAGACCCGACTTACGAGCAGTACTTC.

The chain is built from TRBV27 and TRBJ1-1; D remains ambiguous. This CDR3 comprises 11 residues. Germline loops: CDR1 MNHEY, CDR2 SMNVEV (reference sequence). The V end lost 2 bases, the J end lost 13 bases, and 11 bases lay between the germline ends. The CDR3 sequence: CASSLGVLVFF. CDR3 bases: TGTGCCAGCAGTTTAGGGGTTTTAGTTTTCTTT.

The chain has TRBV5-1 and TRBJ1-1; maybe TRBD1 (6 bases). Trimming removed 4 bases from V and 1 base from J, with 8 bases in between. CDR3 length: 13 amino acids. Germline V gene sequence: CDR1 SGHRS, CDR2 YFSETQ. The DNA for the CDR3 is TGCGCCAGCAGCGCGACAGGGAACACTGAAGCTTTCTTT. It translates to CASSATGNTEAFF.

The chain links TRBV19 to TRBJ2-7, with 7 bases fitting TRBD2. Germline V CDR1 and CDR2: LNHDA, SQIVND (reference sequence). Unmatched junction bases numbered 5, after V lost 3 bases and J lost 6 bases. The CDR3 covers 13 residues. The DNA for the CDR3 is TGTGCCAGTAGTATGGGAGGGCAGGCCGAGCAGTACTTC. It translates to CASSMGGQAEQYF.

The chain combines TRBV5-1 with TRBJ2-2; TRBD2 matches 7 bases. This CDR3 contains 14 residues. Germline trimming cut 0 bases from V and 7 bases from J; bases unmatched to any gene: 3. Germline V lookup: CDR1 SGHRS, CDR2 YFSETQ. DNA for the CDR3: TGCGCCAGCAGCTTGGAGGGAGGGAACGGGGAGCTGTTTTTT. Protein sequence: CASSLEGGNGELFF.

V is TRBV2 and J is TRBJ2-7; 7 bases align to TRBD1. V lost 8 bases to trimming and J lost 3 bases; unmatched junction nucleotides: 4. CDR3 length: 12 amino acids. Per the germline V gene, CDR1 is SNHLY and CDR2 is FYNNEI. The CDR3 DNA reads TGTGCCAGCCGGGACAGAGACTACGAGCAGTACTTC. It is translated as CASRDRDYEQYF.

The V call is TRBV5-1, the J call TRBJ2-7; TRBD1 might be the D (6 bases). Trimming removed 4 bases at V and 4 bases at J, with 18 bases between. The CDR3 loop spans 15 amino acids. Germline V gene data show CDR1 as SGHRS and CDR2 as YFSETQ. The CDR3 sequence: CASSRQTGFRYEQYF. DNA for the CDR3: TGCGCCAGCAGCCGCCAAACAGGGTTCCGGTACGAGCAGTACTTC.

The chain links TRBV5-1 to TRBJ2-2, with a weak D call TRBD1 (6 bases). CDR3 length equals 14 residues. Between the trimmed V and J ends, which lost 4 bases and 6 bases, there was a span of 13 bases. The germline V gene has CDR1 SGHRS and CDR2 YFSETQ. DNA for the CDR3: TGCGCCAGCAGCGCGGACAGCCCGGCCGGGGAGCTGTTTTTT. It codes for CASSADSPAGELFF.

This clone appeared once. The J gene is TRBJ2-7, the V gene TRBV6-5; the D call may be TRBD1 or TRBD2 (5 bases each). Germline V gives CDR1 MNHEY, CDR2 SVGAGI. CDR3 length: 15 residues. Trimming stripped 6 bases from V and 0 bases from J, with 15 bases between. CDR3 DNA: TGTGCCAGCAGGGCCGGGACCGTGAGCTCCTACGAGCAGTACTTC. This encodes CASRAGTVSSYEQYF.

This clone was counted once. The chain recombines TRBV30 with TRBJ1-1; D is undetermined. CDR1 and CDR2 (germline): GTSNPN, SVGIG (reference sequence). V was pared by 1 base and J by 4 bases, with 19 bases between. CDR3 length: 16 residues. The CDR3 sequence: CAWSEVRVRRGTEAFF. The CDR3 DNA follows: TGTGCCTGGAGTGAAGTACGCGTCCGCCGGGGCACTGAAGCTTTCTTT. The complete variable domain, with remaining parts taken from reference TRBV30 and TRBJ1-1, reads SQTIHQWPATLVQPVGSPLSLECTVEGTSNPNLYWYRQAAGRGLQLLFYSVGIGQISSEVPQNLSASRPQDRQFILSSKKLLLSDSGFYLCAWSEVRVRRGTEAFFGQGTRLTVV.

The chain couples TRBV5-1 to TRBJ2-2; D is unresolved. V lost 4 bases and J lost 0, with 16 bases in between. The germline gives CDR1 SGHRS, CDR2 YFSETQ. The CDR3 runs 17 residues. The CDR3: CASSLPPERANTGELFF. Written as DNA, the CDR3 is TGCGCCAGCAGCCTCCCCCCGGAAAGAGCGAACACCGGGGAGCTGTTTTTT.